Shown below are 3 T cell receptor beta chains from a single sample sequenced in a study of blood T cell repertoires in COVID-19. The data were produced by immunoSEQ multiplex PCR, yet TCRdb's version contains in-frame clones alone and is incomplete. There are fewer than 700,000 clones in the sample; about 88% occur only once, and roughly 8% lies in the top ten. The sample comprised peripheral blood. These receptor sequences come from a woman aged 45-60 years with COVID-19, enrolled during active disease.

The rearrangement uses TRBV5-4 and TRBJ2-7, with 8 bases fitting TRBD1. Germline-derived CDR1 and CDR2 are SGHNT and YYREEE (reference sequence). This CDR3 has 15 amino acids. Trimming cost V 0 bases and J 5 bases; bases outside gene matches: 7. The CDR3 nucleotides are TGTGCCAGCAGCTTGGACAGGACAGGGAGAAACGAGCAGTACTTC. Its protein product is CASSLDRTGRNEQYF.

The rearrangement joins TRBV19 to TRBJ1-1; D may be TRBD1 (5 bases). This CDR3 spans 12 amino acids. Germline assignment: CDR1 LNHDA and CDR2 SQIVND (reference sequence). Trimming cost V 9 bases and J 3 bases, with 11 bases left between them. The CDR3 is CASRTPYTEAFF. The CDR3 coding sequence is TGTGCCAGCCGGACACCCTACACTGAAGCTTTCTTT.

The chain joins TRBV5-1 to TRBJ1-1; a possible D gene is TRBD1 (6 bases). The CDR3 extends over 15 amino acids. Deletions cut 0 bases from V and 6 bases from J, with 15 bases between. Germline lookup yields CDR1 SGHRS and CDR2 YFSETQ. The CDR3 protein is CASSLEGQKLAEAFF. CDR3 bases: TGCGCCAGCAGCTTGGAGGGACAAAAGCTCGCTGAAGCTTTCTTT.